The 28 T cell receptor beta chains reported below all come from one sample, sequenced in a study of PD-1 blockade in classical Hodgkin lymphoma. Autologous stem cell transplantation was followed by relapse in every patient, and brentuximab vedotin exposure varied. TCRdb's copy holds only in-frame clones and misses some; the assay was immunoSEQ multiplex PCR. In the table there are approximately 160,000 clones, approximately 80% of which are singletons. The source was peripheral blood mononuclear cells (PBMCs), collected before the second cycle of nivolumab. The receptors were gathered from a human donor with classical Hodgkin lymphoma.

The rearrangement joins TRBV27 to TRBJ2-2; 7 bases are a match to TRBD1. CDR3 length: 14 residues. Germline CDR1 is MNHEY and CDR2 is SMNVEV (reference sequence). The J segment lost 1 base and the V segment lost 5 bases, leaving 1 base of the junction unmatched. This CDR3 is CASSRDRNTGELFF. The CDR3 DNA reads as TGTGCCAGCAGTCGGGACAGGAACACCGGGGAGCTGTTTTTT.

The chain employs TRBV10-3 and TRBJ2-7, with 9 bases lining up with TRBD2. J gave up 3 bases and V 8 bases, and 2 bases lay outside the gene matches. This CDR3 contains 12 residues. The germline V gene encodes CDR1 ENHRY and CDR2 SYGVKD. DNA for the CDR3: TGTGCCATCGGGACTAGCAACTACGAGCAGTACTTC. Residues: CAIGTSNYEQYF.

The gene calls are TRBV6-1 and TRBJ2-2; 10 nucleotides agree with TRBD1. Germline V lookup: CDR1 MNHNS, CDR2 SASEGT. The V and J ends lost 11 bases and 8 bases, in that order; junction bases with no gene match: 11. The CDR3 loop spans 14 amino acids. CDR3 DNA: TGTGCCTGCCAACCGGACAGGGGGGCAGGGGAGCTGTTTTTT. Translated: CACQPDRGAGELFF.

The rearrangement joins TRBV28 to TRBJ2-3; 7 bases match TRBD1. J gave up 1 base and V 7 bases, and 2 bases lay outside the gene matches. Germline assignment: CDR1 MDHEN and CDR2 SYDVKM. The CDR3 runs 13 residues. The CDR3 sequence is CASTTGGTDTQYF. In nucleotides, the CDR3 is TGTGCCAGCACAACAGGGGGCACAGATACGCAGTATTTT. Based on the CDR3 plus reference TRBV28 and TRBJ2-3, the full variable domain is DVKVTQSSRYLVKRTGEKVFLECVQDMDHENMFWYRQDPGLGLRLIYFSYDVKMKEKGDIPEGYSVSREKKERFSLILESASTNQTSMYLCASTTGGTDTQYFGPGTRLTVL.

This chain connects TRBV27 to TRBJ2-7; D is unresolved. V lost 5 bases to trimming and J lost 0 bases, with 8 bases between them. Germline V gene data show CDR1 as MNHEY and CDR2 as SMNVEV (reference sequence). This CDR3 contains 13 residues. CDR3 coding DNA: TGTGCCAGCAGTCCCCTAGGCTCCTACGAGCAGTACTTC. It yields the protein CASSPLGSYEQYF.

The chain couples TRBV7-6 to TRBJ2-7; TRBD1 is a possible D gene (6 bases). CDR3 size: 15 residues. Trimming cost V 1 base and J 7 bases, with 17 bases left between them. Germline CDR1 and CDR2: SGHVS and FNYEAQ. DNA for the CDR3: TGTGCCAGCAGCTTAGGTGGGACAATATCGGGTGAGCAGTACTTC. Its translation is CASSLGGTISGEQYF.

This sequence joins TRBV20-1 and TRBJ2-7; tentatively, D is TRBD1 or TRBD2 (5 bases each). Trimming took 6 bases from V and 6 from J, leaving 9 bases between them. Germline CDR1 reads DFQATT; CDR2 reads SNEGSKA (reference sequence). This CDR3 has 10 residues. Written as DNA, the CDR3 is TGCAGTGCGGGGGTTCCCGAGCAGTACTTC. Its protein product is CSAGVPEQYF.

The chain recombines TRBV7-2 with TRBJ1-6; perhaps TRBD1 as D (6 bases). Germline CDR1 and CDR2: SGHTA and FQGNSA. The CDR3 contains 16 residues. The V end lost 1 base, the J end lost 7 bases, and 14 bases lay between the germline ends. CDR3 residues: CASSLGGGRRNSPLHF. The CDR3 DNA sequence: TGTGCCAGCAGCTTAGGGGGGGGCAGGAGAAATTCACCCCTCCACTTT.

This chain connects TRBV18 to TRBJ2-7, with TRBD2 matching 7 bases. Germline values: CDR1 KGHSH, CDR2 LQKENI. V lost 5 bases, J lost 4 bases, and 8 bases stayed unmatched. The CDR3 runs 14 residues. The chain's CDR3 is CASSTLADGYEQYF. Written as DNA, the CDR3 is TGTGCCAGCTCAACCCTAGCGGACGGGTACGAGCAGTACTTC.

CDR3 in amino acids: CASSPSDRAGDEQYF. CDR3 DNA sequence: TGTGCCAGCAGCCCCAGCGACAGGGCCGGGGACGAGCAGTACTTC. This sequence joins TRBV4-2 and TRBJ2-7; the match to TRBD1 covers 7 bases. The CDR3 extends over 15 amino acids. The germline V gene encodes CDR1 LGHNA and CDR2 YNFKEQ. J lost 5 bases, V lost 4 bases, and 11 bases had no gene match.

This clone appeared once. The chain links TRBV28 to TRBJ2-2, with TRBD2 matching 9 bases. This CDR3 is 16 amino acids long. J gave up 1 base and V 6 bases, and 6 bases lay outside the gene matches. Per germline, CDR1 MDHEN and CDR2 SYDVKM. The DNA of the CDR3 is TGTGCCAGCAGGGACTGGACTAGCGAGAACACCGGGGAGCTGTTTTTT. Its protein product is CASRDWTSENTGELFF.

This sequence joins TRBV7-9 and TRBJ1-2; unclear D gene. The CDR3 extends over 15 amino acids. From germline, CDR1 is SEHNR and CDR2 FQNEAQ (reference sequence). Between the trimmed V and J ends, which lost 2 bases and 6 bases, there was a span of 16 bases. Here the CDR3 DNA reads TGTGCCAGCAGCTTAAACCCCGGACCCCGAGATGGCTACACCTTC. Translated, it gives CASSLNPGPRDGYTF.

This sequence joins TRBV6-5 and TRBJ2-5; 14 positions agree with TRBD2. The CDR3 sequence is 14 residues long. Trimming removed 7 bases from V and 5 bases from J; junction bases left unmatched: 3. Germline assignment: CDR1 MNHEY and CDR2 SVGAGI. The CDR3 loop reads CASTRLAGGETQYF. CDR3 coding DNA: TGTGCCAGCACCCGACTAGCGGGAGGGGAGACCCAGTACTTC.

This clone was counted a few times. This chain joins TRBV2 and TRBJ2-5, with 11 positions matching TRBD1. CDR3 size: 16 residues. Germline V gives CDR1 SNHLY, CDR2 FYNNEI. Losses at the gene ends were 5 bases for V and 5 bases for J; bases not matched to a gene: 10. This chain's CDR3 is CASSWVGQGAGETQYF. In DNA form, the CDR3 reads TGTGCCAGCAGTTGGGTTGGACAGGGGGCTGGTGAGACCCAGTACTTC. Looking up the rest from reference TRBV2 and TRBJ2-5 gives the full variable domain: EPEVTQTPSHQVTQMGQEVILRCVPISNHLYFYWYRQILGQKVEFLVSFYNNEISEKSEIFDDQFSVERPDGSNFTLKIRSTKLEDSAMYFCASSWVGQGAGETQYFGPGTRLLVL.

The rearrangement links TRBV5-1 to TRBJ2-1, with 7 bases fitting TRBD1. CDR3 length: 16 residues. J lost 2 bases, V lost 4 bases, and 9 bases had no gene match. CDR1 is SGHRS, CDR2 YFSETQ, per germline. CDR3 bases: TGCGCCAGCAGCCCCATGGGACAGTGGACCTACAATGAGCAGTTCTTC. Translating gives CASSPMGQWTYNEQFF.

This chain uses TRBV5-1 with TRBJ2-2; TRBD1 aligns across 9 bases. V trimming: 4 bases; J trimming: 4 bases; junction bases outside the gene matches: 5. The CDR3 length is 15 residues. Germline assignment: CDR1 SGHRS and CDR2 YFSETQ. CDR3 sequence (DNA): TGCGCCAGCAGCCCGGGACAGGGTATCACCGGGGAGCTGTTTTTT. As protein: CASSPGQGITGELFF.

The V and J genes are TRBV2 and TRBJ1-4; 8 bases align to TRBD1. Germline CDR1 reads SNHLY; CDR2 reads FYNNEI. The CDR3 runs 15 residues. V trimming: 7 bases; J trimming: 1 base; junction bases outside the gene matches: 5. CDR3: CASNRQGQTNEKLFF. The CDR3 DNA reads as TGTGCCAGCAATCGACAGGGGCAAACTAATGAAAAACTGTTTTTT.

The V and J genes are TRBV5-1 and TRBJ2-1; D unresolved. Germline-derived CDR1 and CDR2 are SGHRS and YFSETQ. The CDR3 loop spans 14 amino acids. Trimming pared 4 bases from V and 9 bases from J, leaving 17 bases between. The DNA for the CDR3 is TGCGCCAGCAGCAGCCCTCTTAGGCAAACTGAGCAGTTCTTC. The encoded protein is CASSSPLRQTEQFF.

CDR3 in DNA: TGTGCCAGTAGTCCCTGGTTCGGATTAAACTATGGCTACACCTTC. This codes for CASSPWFGLNYGYTF. The chain couples TRBV19 to TRBJ1-2, with D hard to call. The CDR3 consists of 15 residues. V lost 5 bases and J lost 2, with 15 bases in between. Germline lookup yields CDR1 LNHDA and CDR2 SQIVND (reference sequence).

This clone was counted a few times. The gene calls are TRBV6-1 and TRBJ1-2; D may be TRBD1 (5 bases). The CDR3 spans 12 residues. The germline CDR1 and CDR2 sequences are MNHNS and SASEGT. V dropped 6 bases and J dropped 2 bases, with 7 bases sitting between them. CDR3 sequence (DNA): TGTGCCAGCAGGACAGTAAACTATGGCTACACCTTC. Amino acids: CASRTVNYGYTF.

This chain joins TRBV4-2 and TRBJ1-2; 8 nucleotides agree with TRBD1. The V gene end was trimmed by 5 bases and the J gene end by 4 bases; junction bases not matched to a gene: 6. CDR3 length: 14 residues. In germline, CDR1 is LGHNA, CDR2 YNFKEQ. In DNA form, the CDR3 reads TGTGCCAGCAGCTCCACGACAGGGGCCTATGGCTACACCTTC. Its protein is CASSSTTGAYGYTF.

The chain employs TRBV19 and TRBJ1-1; no clear D gene. The CDR3 length is 13 residues. From germline, CDR1 is LNHDA and CDR2 SQIVND (reference sequence). V was clipped by 5 bases and J by 10 bases, with 17 bases between them. CDR3 protein: CASSLDVPRLAFF. The CDR3 bases are TGTGCCAGTAGTCTTGATGTCCCCAGACTAGCTTTCTTT.

V is TRBV21-1 and J is TRBJ2-1; TRBD2 is the table's D call, not checked against the DNA. TRBV21-1 constitutes a pseudogene. This CDR3 contains 22 residues. CDR3 residues: CASWRTGGRTSGRGCSYNEQFF. In nucleotides, the CDR3 is TGTGCCAGCTGGAGGACAGGGGGTCGCACTAGCGGGAGAGGGTGTTCATACAATGAGCAGTTCTTC.

This clone was counted only a few times. J is TRBJ2-1 and V is TRBV18; weak D call: TRBD2 (6 bases). The CDR3 is made up of 18 amino acids. Germline lookup yields CDR1 KGHSH and CDR2 LQKENI. The V gene lost 3 bases and the J gene lost 4 bases, with 22 bases spanning the gap. The CDR3 DNA follows: TGTGCCAGCTCACCGGTCGAAGTGTCGGGAGCAGGTTACAATGAGCAGTTCTTC. Encoded protein: CASSPVEVSGAGYNEQFF.

This rearrangement joins TRBV6-5 to TRBJ2-5; D is unclear. Germline CDR1 is MNHEY and CDR2 is SVGAGI. V lost 5 bases to trimming and J lost 3 bases, with 10 bases between them. The CDR3 runs 13 residues. The CDR3 region has the DNA TGTGCCAGCAGTACCCAGGTTGAAGAGACCCAGTACTTC. Its translation is CASSTQVEETQYF.

The chain recombines TRBV28 with TRBJ1-2; no reliable D call. The CDR3 totals 14 residues. Germline V gene data show CDR1 as MDHEN and CDR2 as SYDVKM. V was cut by 6 bases and J by 5 bases, with 16 bases left in between. The CDR3 bases are TGTGCCAGCAGGGTGGGCAGTACTCCTTATGGCTACACCTTC. Its protein product is CASRVGSTPYGYTF.

The chain links TRBV29-1 to TRBJ2-1; D may be TRBD2 (6 bases). In germline, CDR1 is SQVTM, CDR2 ANQGSEA. The CDR3 runs to 16 residues. Trimming left V 7 bases short and J 3 bases short, with 22 bases between. The CDR3 sequence is CSAEDFGRRVYNEQFF. CDR3 in DNA: TGCAGCGCAGAAGATTTTGGGCGGAGGGTCTACAATGAGCAGTTCTTC.

The V call is TRBV7-9, the J call TRBJ2-7, with D unresolved. CDR1 is SEHNR, CDR2 FQNEAQ, per germline (reference sequence). The V gene lost 5 bases and the J gene lost 2 bases, with 10 bases spanning the gap. The CDR3 runs 13 residues. The CDR3 DNA follows: TGTGCCAGCAGCCCGGACCAACCCTACGAGCAGTACTTC. Residues: CASSPDQPYEQYF.